One and the same sample provided the 32 T cell receptor beta chains below, sequenced in a study of blood T cell repertoires in COVID-19. Method: immunoSEQ multiplex PCR; TCRdb's copy keeps in-frame clones and lacks some. The profile shows approximately 170,000 clones, 70% to 90% of them singletons. The sample comprised peripheral blood. These receptors were obtained from a man aged 80 or over with COVID-19, enrolled during active disease.

This chain links TRBV2 with TRBJ1-2; the D is unclear. The CDR3 totals 14 residues. V shed 8 bases and J shed 4 bases, with 17 bases lying between them. Germline CDR1 is SNHLY and CDR2 is FYNNEI. This CDR3 is CASGRELSTYGYTF. The CDR3 DNA sequence: TGTGCCAGCGGGAGGGAACTCTCTACCTATGGCTACACCTTC.

This chain joins TRBV5-1 and TRBJ2-2, with 8 bases that match TRBD1. Germline CDR1 reads SGHRS; CDR2 reads YFSETQ. V gave up 6 bases and J gave up 1 base; unmatched junction bases: 5. The CDR3 runs 15 residues. The CDR3 loop reads CASKDRAGNTGELFF. CDR3 bases: TGCGCCAGCAAGGACAGGGCGGGGAACACCGGGGAGCTGTTTTTT.

The chain uses TRBV6-5 and TRBJ2-7; TRBD1 agrees at 8 bases. The CDR3 contains 15 residues. The ends lost 5 bases at V and 2 bases at J; junction bases unmatched: 8. CDR1 and CDR2 from the germline V gene are MNHEY and SVGAGI. DNA of the CDR3: TGTGCCAGCAGTAAACAGGAACAGGGGGCCTACGAGCAGTACTTC. Its protein product is CASSKQEQGAYEQYF.

The V call is TRBV29-1, the J call TRBJ1-5; TRBD1 matches 7 bases. This CDR3 has 14 residues. The germline CDR1 and CDR2 sequences are SQVTM and ANQGSEA. The junction had 8 bases not matched to a gene; V was cut back by 6 bases and J by 3 bases. The CDR3 DNA is TGCAGCGTCCGCGACAGGGACAACAATCAGCCCCAGCATTTT. This encodes CSVRDRDNNQPQHF.

In its sample, this clone was seen a few times. The rearrangement joins TRBV19 to TRBJ1-5, with TRBD1 matching 9 bases. In germline, CDR1 is LNHDA, CDR2 SQIVND (reference sequence). J lost 0 bases, V lost 6 bases, and 3 bases had no gene match. The CDR3 length is 15 residues. The CDR3 reads CASRDRGFSNQPQHF. The DNA for the CDR3 is TGTGCCAGTAGGGACAGGGGATTTAGCAATCAGCCCCAGCATTTT.

The CDR3 DNA sequence: TGCGCCAGCAGTTCCCAAGGACAGTCCTCTGGAAACACCATATATTTT. Amino acid sequence: CASSSQGQSSGNTIYF. V usage is TRBV5-1 and J usage is TRBJ1-3; perhaps TRBD1 as D (6 bases). The CDR3 covers 16 residues. V lost 5 bases, J lost 0 bases, and 15 bases lay in between. The V gene's germline CDR1 is SGHRS and CDR2 YFSETQ.

The rearrangement links TRBV7-3 to TRBJ2-3, with 9 bases lining up with TRBD1. This CDR3 has 14 residues. With V trimmed by 4 bases and J by 1 base, 0 bases remained unmatched. Germline loops: CDR1 SGHTA, CDR2 FQGTGA. The CDR3 here is CASSWTGGTDTQYF. In DNA form, the CDR3 reads TGTGCCAGCAGCTGGACAGGGGGCACAGATACGCAGTATTTT.

This clone was recorded once. This chain joins TRBV30 and TRBJ2-3; D perhaps matches TRBD2 (6 bases). The CDR3 runs to 15 residues. Germline values: CDR1 GTSNPN, CDR2 SVGIG (reference sequence). With 3 bases removed from V and 1 base from J, the gap between germline ends came to 14 bases. For the CDR3, the DNA is TGTGCCTGGAGCCTCACTAGCTCCTGCACAGATACGCAGTATTTT. It is translated as CAWSLTSSCTDTQYF. The full variable domain, its missing parts supplied by reference TRBV30 and TRBJ2-3, is SQTIHQWPATLVQPVGSPLSLECTVEGTSNPNLYWYRQAAGRGLQLLFYSVGIGQISSEVPQNLSASRPQDRQFILSSKKLLLSDSGFYLCAWSLTSSCTDTQYFGPGTRLTVL.

V usage is TRBV9 and J usage is TRBJ2-1, with 8 positions matching TRBD2. The CDR3 runs to 14 residues. The germline V gene encodes CDR1 SGDLS and CDR2 YYNGEE. V lost 4 bases, J lost 5 bases, and 5 bases stayed unmatched. The CDR3 nucleotides read TGTGCCAGCAGCTTCGGGGGGGATCACAATGAGCAGTTCTTC. As protein: CASSFGGDHNEQFF.

V is TRBV5-1 and J is TRBJ2-3; 9 nucleotides align to TRBD1. The CDR3 totals 16 residues. The V gene's germline CDR1 is SGHRS and CDR2 YFSETQ. V was pared by 4 bases and J by 4 bases, with 10 bases of the junction left unmatched. The CDR3 sequence is CASSPYLQGASDTQYF. The CDR3 region has the DNA TGCGCCAGCAGCCCCTACCTACAGGGGGCATCAGATACGCAGTATTTT.

CDR3 nucleotide sequence: TGTGCCAGCAGCTTATGGGGGGTTAATGAAAAACTGTTTTTT. Its translation: CASSLWGVNEKLFF. The J gene is TRBJ1-4, the V gene TRBV11-2; weak D call: TRBD1 (5 bases). The germline V gene encodes CDR1 SGHAT and CDR2 FQNNGV. V lost 2 bases to trimming and J lost 4 bases, with 8 bases between them. The CDR3 spans 14 residues.

The CDR3 DNA follows: TGCGCCAGCAGCCAAGATATCGCTAGCGGCCCTATACGTGGGCAGTACTTC. Encoded protein: CASSQDIASGPIRGQYF. The rearrangement uses TRBV4-1 and TRBJ2-7; 7 bases are a match to TRBD2. The J segment lost 9 bases and the V segment lost 0 bases, leaving 17 bases of the junction unmatched. The CDR3 consists of 17 residues. Germline-derived CDR1 and CDR2 are MGHRA and YSYEKL.

This clone has a single count. The V gene is TRBV2, the J gene TRBJ1-1; D remains unclear. V was shortened by 5 bases and J by 1 base, with 11 bases between the two germline ends. CDR3 length: 14 residues. The germline V gene encodes CDR1 SNHLY and CDR2 FYNNEI. The CDR3 sequence is CASSIEVANTEAFF. CDR3 in DNA: TGTGCCAGCAGTATCGAGGTAGCGAACACTGAAGCTTTCTTT.

The CDR3 is CASTSGKAYEQYF. In nucleotides, the CDR3 is TGTGCCAGCACCTCGGGGAAAGCCTACGAGCAGTACTTC. The chain has TRBV6-5 and TRBJ2-7; D possibly corresponds to TRBD2 (5 bases). This CDR3 is built from 13 residues. Trimming pared 7 bases from V and 2 bases from J, leaving 12 bases between. Germline V CDR1 and CDR2: MNHEY, SVGAGI.

This chain joins TRBV2 and TRBJ2-1, with a possible D match to TRBD1 (5 bases). The CDR3 consists of 13 residues. V dropped 3 bases and J dropped 9 bases, with 12 bases sitting between them. The germline CDR1 and CDR2 sequences are SNHLY and FYNNEI. CDR3 loop: CASSDLRAFEQFF. CDR3 coding DNA: TGTGCCAGCAGTGATCTCAGGGCGTTTGAGCAGTTCTTC. Based on the CDR3 plus reference TRBV2 and TRBJ2-1, the full variable domain is EPEVTQTPSHQVTQMGQEVILRCVPISNHLYFYWYRQILGQKVEFLVSFYNNEISEKSEIFDDQFSVERPDGSNFTLKIRSTKLEDSAMYFCASSDLRAFEQFFGPGTRLTVL.

This chain uses TRBV28 with TRBJ1-6; the D gene is possibly TRBD1 (6 bases). The V gene's germline CDR1 is MDHEN and CDR2 SYDVKM. With 6 bases removed from V and 13 bases from J, the gap between germline ends came to 19 bases. CDR3 length equals 14 residues. DNA for the CDR3: TGTGCCAGCAGACCAGACCCGGACAGCTGGCCCCTCCACTTT. This sequence encodes CASRPDPDSWPLHF. Variable domain in full (rest from reference TRBV28 and TRBJ1-6): DVKVTQSSRYLVKRTGEKVFLECVQDMDHENMFWYRQDPGLGLRLIYFSYDVKMKEKGDIPEGYSVSREKKERFSLILESASTNQTSMYLCASRPDPDSWPLHFGNGTRLTVT.

This clone was observed once. The gene calls are TRBV9 and TRBJ2-7, with a possible D match to TRBD1 (6 bases). The V gene's germline CDR1 is SGDLS and CDR2 YYNGEE. V lost 2 bases, J lost 6 bases, and 15 bases lay in between. The CDR3 consists of 14 residues. The CDR3 nucleotides are TGTGCCAGCAGCGTTCAGGGGTTCGCAGGCGAGCAGTACTTC. Residues: CASSVQGFAGEQYF.

The chain combines TRBV7-2 with TRBJ1-2; 11 bases agree with TRBD1. The CDR3 is made up of 16 amino acids. Germline loops: CDR1 SGHTA, CDR2 FQGNSA. With V trimmed by 6 bases and J by 5 bases, 11 bases remained unmatched. CDR3 in amino acids: CASRIPGQGGGYGYTF. In nucleotides, the CDR3 is TGTGCCAGCAGGATTCCGGGACAGGGGGGAGGTTATGGCTACACCTTC.

The V call is TRBV29-1, the J call TRBJ1-1; TRBD1 is a possible D gene (6 bases). Trimming shortened V by 6 bases and J by 11 bases, and 13 bases separated the two germline ends. CDR3 length: 10 amino acids. Germline CDR1 is SQVTM and CDR2 is ANQGSEA. The CDR3 is CSVVGAGAFF. The CDR3 nucleotides are TGCAGCGTGGTGGGGGCCGGTGCTTTCTTT.

The gene calls are TRBV11-3 and TRBJ2-5, with D unclear. The V and J ends lost 4 bases and 2 bases respectively, with 8 bases between them. The CDR3 contains 13 residues. Germline V gene data show CDR1 as SGHNT and CDR2 as YENEEA. CDR3: CASSYSEQETQYF. CDR3 nucleotide sequence: TGTGCCAGCAGCTATTCCGAGCAAGAGACCCAGTACTTC.

V usage is TRBV15 and J usage is TRBJ2-2; D is unclear. Germline lookup yields CDR1 LNHNV and CDR2 YYDKDF (reference sequence). Trimming stripped 0 bases from V and 1 base from J, with 3 bases between. This CDR3 is built from 14 residues. The CDR3 nucleotides are TGTGCCACCAGCAGAGACAGGAACACCGGGGAGCTGTTTTTT. It specifies CATSRDRNTGELFF.

There are a few counts of this clone. V is TRBV15 and J is TRBJ1-5; tentative D call: TRBD1 (6 bases). This CDR3 spans 15 amino acids. With 5 bases removed from V and 5 bases from J, the gap between germline ends came to 16 bases. Germline values: CDR1 LNHNV, CDR2 YYDKDF (reference sequence). CDR3 DNA sequence: TGTGCCACCAGCCCCCGACAGGAAGGGGATCAGCCCCAGCATTTT. Its protein product is CATSPRQEGDQPQHF.

The chain employs TRBV5-6 and TRBJ1-2, with TRBD1 matching 7 bases. The CDR3 runs to 15 residues. Germline CDR1 reads SGHDT; CDR2 reads YYEEEE. V shed 2 bases and J 6 bases; nucleotides not matched to a gene: 10. Written as DNA, the CDR3 is TGTGCCAGCAGCTTATACCCAGGGGGGTCGGATGGCTACACCTTC. It yields the protein CASSLYPGGSDGYTF.

The CDR3 DNA follows: TGTGCCAGCAGTTACCCCAAGGCGGAGCGGGGGGGCGGCACAGATACGCAGTATTTT. Protein sequence: CASSYPKAERGGGTDTQYF. The chain combines TRBV6-2 or TRBV6-3 with TRBJ2-3; 10 bases are a match to TRBD2. CDR1 is MNHEY, CDR2 SVGEGT, per germline. Unmatched junction bases numbered 12, after V lost 2 bases and J lost 1 base. This CDR3 spans 19 amino acids.

The genes are TRBV29-1 and TRBJ1-1, with TRBD1 as a possible D gene (5 bases). CDR3 length: 14 residues. Trimming took off 0 bases at V and 4 bases at J, with 12 bases between the two ends. CDR1 and CDR2 (germline): SQVTM, ANQGSEA. CDR3 DNA: TGCAGCGTTGAAGAACCCCTTAGGGGCACTGAAGCTTTCTTT. Residues: CSVEEPLRGTEAFF.

The V gene is TRBV4-2, the J gene TRBJ2-1; perhaps TRBD2 as D (5 bases). This CDR3 has 14 amino acids. The ends were cut back, 0 bases at V and 7 bases at J, with 10 bases in the middle. Germline V gene lookup returns CDR1 LGHNA and CDR2 YNFKEQ. The DNA for the CDR3 is TGTGCCAGCAGCCAAGAGTTAGCGAGGAATGAGCAGTTCTTC. This gives the protein CASSQELARNEQFF.

The V call is TRBV7-6, the J call TRBJ1-5; 7 bases line up with TRBD1. This CDR3 is 15 amino acids long. The J segment lost 3 bases and the V segment lost 1 base, leaving 3 bases of the junction unmatched. The germline CDR1 and CDR2 sequences are SGHVS and FNYEAQ. The CDR3 here is CASSLETGYNQPQHF. The CDR3 DNA is TGTGCCAGCAGCTTAGAGACAGGGTACAATCAGCCCCAGCATTTT.

The table lists this clone with a count of one. The J gene is TRBJ2-1, the V gene TRBV10-3; a weak D match, TRBD1 (6 bases). Germline V gene data show CDR1 as ENHRY and CDR2 as SYGVKD. The CDR3 contains 15 residues. V lost 7 bases to trimming and J lost 6 bases, with 19 bases between them. The CDR3 DNA reads TGTGCCATCACCGAGGAACAGGGTATTCGCAATGAGCAGTTCTTC. Protein sequence: CAITEEQGIRNEQFF.

The chain is built from TRBV6-5 and TRBJ1-1, with a weak D call TRBD1 (5 bases). Germline assignment: CDR1 MNHEY and CDR2 SVGAGI. The CDR3 contains 13 residues. Between the trimmed V and J ends, which lost 2 bases and 4 bases, there was a span of 8 bases. The chain's CDR3 is CASSYGGFTEAFF. The CDR3 nucleotides read TGTGCCAGCAGTTACGGGGGGTTCACTGAAGCTTTCTTT.

This sequence joins TRBV10-2 and TRBJ1-1; D gene ambiguous. Trimming took off 4 bases at V and 5 bases at J, with 5 bases between the two ends. CDR1 and CDR2 (germline): WSHSY, SAAADI. The CDR3 covers 11 residues. The CDR3 DNA reads TGCGCCAGCAGTGCTCAGACTGAAGCTTTCTTT. Protein: CASSAQTEAFF.

The chain joins TRBV5-6 to TRBJ2-1; D perhaps matches TRBD2 (5 bases). Germline V CDR1 and CDR2: SGHDT, YYEEEE. V gave up 0 bases and J gave up 1 base, with 8 bases separating them. The length of the CDR3 is 15 residues. The CDR3 is CASSLDGGSYNEQFF. CDR3 nucleotide sequence: TGTGCCAGCAGCTTGGACGGAGGTTCCTACAATGAGCAGTTCTTC.

The gene calls are TRBV19 and TRBJ2-3, with 8 bases lining up with TRBD1. V shed 7 bases and J 1 base; nucleotides not matched to a gene: 4. The CDR3 runs to 14 residues. Germline CDR1 LNHDA, CDR2 SQIVND (reference sequence). The CDR3: CASTATGGTDTQYF. The CDR3 bases are TGTGCCAGTACCGCGACAGGGGGCACAGATACGCAGTATTTT.